This T cell receptor beta chain was identified in a study of blood T cell repertoires in COVID-19. About the study: The United States, Italy and Spain were the sources of the acute and convalescent COVID-19 samples. The cDNA or gDNA used as material had been derived from T cells, B-cell-depleted T cells, or PBMCs.

The CDR3 totals 14 residues. Germline assignment: CDR1 KGHSH and CDR2 LQKENI. J gave up 5 bases and V 4 bases, and 6 bases lay outside the gene matches. There are a few counts of this clone. The authors' processing: Reference gene primer amplification gave estimated nucleated cell counts. Sequencing used immunoSEQ multiplex PCR; TCRdb keeps in-frame clones, though not all of them. The V and J calls and the clone size are those of that table, but D and trimming were determined from the DNA. The sample lists 84,000 or so clones, 88% occurring once. The clonotype originates from an older man with acute or convalescent COVID-19. The sample comprised peripheral blood. The chain carries TRBV18 and TRBJ1-1, with 8 bases aligning to TRBD1. Here the CDR3 reads CASSLQGGGTEAFF. The CDR3 region has the DNA TGTGCCAGCTCACTACAGGGGGGTGGGACTGAAGCTTTCTTT. The entire variable domain, with the rest obtained from reference TRBV18 and TRBJ1-1, is as follows: NAGVMQNPRHLVRRRGQEARLRCSPMKGHSHVYWYRQLPEEGLKFMVYLQKENIIDESGMPKERFSAEFPKEGPSILRIQQVVRGDSAAYFCASSLQGGGTEAFFGQGTRLTVV.